This passage covers 5 T cell receptor beta chains from one sample sequenced in a study of blood T cell repertoires in COVID-19. Data came from immunoSEQ multiplex PCR; TCRdb stores just in-frame clones and leaves some out. The data show some 16,000 clones, with around nine tenths seen just once and under 15% held by the top ten. The sequencing sample was made of peripheral blood. The receptors were sampled from a human donor in a cohort sampled during active COVID-19.

The CDR3 reads CASNPTGSYEQYF. The CDR3 coding sequence is TGTGCCAGCAACCCGACAGGCTCCTACGAGCAGTACTTC. The rearrangement uses TRBV6-2 or TRBV6-3 and TRBJ2-7; a weak D match, TRBD1 (6 bases). This CDR3 is 13 amino acids long. CDR1 is MNHEY and CDR2 is SVGEGT in the germline V gene. Deletions cut 7 bases from V and 0 bases from J, with 10 bases between.

The chain employs TRBV9 and TRBJ2-5, with 9 nucleotides matching TRBD2. Germline loops: CDR1 SGDLS, CDR2 YYNGEE. This CDR3 region has 15 residues. The trim removed 0 bases at V and 4 bases at J, leaving 4 bases unmatched. CDR3 loop: CASSVGGGALETQYF. CDR3 in DNA: TGTGCCAGCAGCGTAGGCGGGGGGGCCTTAGAGACCCAGTACTTC.

The rearrangement links TRBV2 to TRBJ2-5; TRBD2 aligns across 14 bases. The CDR3 runs 17 residues. Germline CDR1 and CDR2: SNHLY and FYNNEI. The junction had 8 bases not matched to a gene; V was cut back by 6 bases and J by 2 bases. The CDR3 is CASRASRLAGGQETQYF. CDR3 coding DNA: TGTGCCAGCAGGGCATCTCGACTAGCGGGGGGGCAAGAGACCCAGTACTTC.

CDR3 DNA sequence: TGTGCCAGCCATCGACAGGGAAAGGCTAACTATGGCTACACCTTC. Amino acids: CASHRQGKANYGYTF. The chain recombines TRBV19 with TRBJ1-2, with TRBD1 matching over 7 bases. The CDR3 loop spans 15 amino acids. V dropped 9 bases and J dropped 0; count of bases not matched to a gene: 10. From germline, CDR1 is LNHDA and CDR2 SQIVND (reference sequence).

The V gene is TRBV2, the J gene TRBJ2-7; D unclear. This CDR3 is 15 amino acids long. V lost 4 bases and J lost 0, with 13 bases in between. Germline CDR1 SNHLY, CDR2 FYNNEI. The chain's CDR3 is CASSGGSEASYEQYF. CDR3 sequence (DNA): TGTGCCAGCAGTGGTGGGTCCGAGGCCTCCTACGAGCAGTACTTC.